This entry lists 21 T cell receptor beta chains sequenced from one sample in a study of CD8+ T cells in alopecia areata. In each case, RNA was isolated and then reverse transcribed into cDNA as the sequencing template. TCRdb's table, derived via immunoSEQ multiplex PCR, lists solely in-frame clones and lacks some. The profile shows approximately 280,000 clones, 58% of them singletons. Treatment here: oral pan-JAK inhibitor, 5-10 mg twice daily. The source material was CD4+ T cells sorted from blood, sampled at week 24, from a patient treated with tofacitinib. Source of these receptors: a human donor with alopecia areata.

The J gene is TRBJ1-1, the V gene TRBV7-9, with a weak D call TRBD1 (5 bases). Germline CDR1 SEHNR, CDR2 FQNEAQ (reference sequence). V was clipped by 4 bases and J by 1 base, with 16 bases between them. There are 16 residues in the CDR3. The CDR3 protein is CASSYTAGYANTEAFF. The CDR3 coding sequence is TGTGCCAGCAGCTACACCGCAGGGTACGCGAACACTGAAGCTTTCTTT.

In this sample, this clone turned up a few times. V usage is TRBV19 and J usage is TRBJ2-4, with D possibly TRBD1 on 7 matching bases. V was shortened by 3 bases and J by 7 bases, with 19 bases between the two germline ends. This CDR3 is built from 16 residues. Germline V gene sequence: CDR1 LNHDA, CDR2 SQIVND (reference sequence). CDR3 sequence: CASSMTGFPGGNIQYF. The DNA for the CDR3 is TGTGCCAGTAGTATGACTGGTTTCCCAGGGGGGAACATTCAGTACTTC.

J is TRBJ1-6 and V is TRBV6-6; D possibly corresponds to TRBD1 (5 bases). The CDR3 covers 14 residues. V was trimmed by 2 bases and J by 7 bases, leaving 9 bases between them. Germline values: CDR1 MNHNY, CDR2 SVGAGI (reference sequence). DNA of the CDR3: TGTGCCAGCAGTTACAGGGGTGAAAATTCACCCCTCCACTTT. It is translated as CASSYRGENSPLHF.

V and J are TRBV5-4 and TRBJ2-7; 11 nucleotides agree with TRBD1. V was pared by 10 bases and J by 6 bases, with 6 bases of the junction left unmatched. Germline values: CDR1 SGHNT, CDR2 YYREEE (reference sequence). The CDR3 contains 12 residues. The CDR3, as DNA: TGTGCCGGGGGACAGGGGGGTATCGAGCAGTACTTC. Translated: CAGGQGGIEQYF.

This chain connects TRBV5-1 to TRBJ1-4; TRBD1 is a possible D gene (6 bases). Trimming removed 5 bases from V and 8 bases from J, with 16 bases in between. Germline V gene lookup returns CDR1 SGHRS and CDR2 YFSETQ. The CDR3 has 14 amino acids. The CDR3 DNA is TGCGCCAGCAGGCGGGCAGGGGCCGGGGAAAAACTGTTTTTT. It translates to CASRRAGAGEKLFF.

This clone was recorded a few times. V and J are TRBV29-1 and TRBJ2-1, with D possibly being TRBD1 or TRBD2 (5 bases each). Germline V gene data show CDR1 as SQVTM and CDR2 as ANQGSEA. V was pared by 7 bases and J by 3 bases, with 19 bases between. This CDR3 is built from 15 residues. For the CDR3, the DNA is TGCAGCGGGACAAAGATGGGAGCGGTCTACAATGAGCAGTTCTTC. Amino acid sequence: CSGTKMGAVYNEQFF.

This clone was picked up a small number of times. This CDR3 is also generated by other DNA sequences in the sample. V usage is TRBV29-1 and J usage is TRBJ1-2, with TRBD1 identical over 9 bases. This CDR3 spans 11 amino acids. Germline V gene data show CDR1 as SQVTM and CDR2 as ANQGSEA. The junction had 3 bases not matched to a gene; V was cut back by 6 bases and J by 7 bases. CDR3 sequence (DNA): TGCAGCGTAGGGACAGGGCTTGGCTACACCTTC. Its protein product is CSVGTGLGYTF. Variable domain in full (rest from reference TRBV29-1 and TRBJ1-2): SAVISQKPSRDICQRGTSLTIQCQVDSQVTMMFWYRQQPGQSLTLIATANQGSEATYESGFVIDKFPISRPNLTFSTLTVSNMSPEDSSIYLCSVGTGLGYTFGSGTRLTVV.

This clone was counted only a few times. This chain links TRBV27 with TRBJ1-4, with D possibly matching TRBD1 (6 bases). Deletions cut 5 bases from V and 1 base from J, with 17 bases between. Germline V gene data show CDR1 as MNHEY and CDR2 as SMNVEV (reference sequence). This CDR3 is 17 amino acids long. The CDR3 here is CASSGRTGLGTNEKLFF. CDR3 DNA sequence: TGTGCCAGCAGTGGTCGCACAGGGCTGGGAACTAATGAAAAACTGTTTTTT.

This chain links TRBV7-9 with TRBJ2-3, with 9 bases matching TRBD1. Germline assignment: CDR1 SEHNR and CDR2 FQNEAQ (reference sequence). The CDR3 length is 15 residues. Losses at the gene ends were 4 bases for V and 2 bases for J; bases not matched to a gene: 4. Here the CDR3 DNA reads TGTGCCAGCAGCTCTGACAGGGGGTTCACAGATACGCAGTATTTT. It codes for CASSSDRGFTDTQYF.

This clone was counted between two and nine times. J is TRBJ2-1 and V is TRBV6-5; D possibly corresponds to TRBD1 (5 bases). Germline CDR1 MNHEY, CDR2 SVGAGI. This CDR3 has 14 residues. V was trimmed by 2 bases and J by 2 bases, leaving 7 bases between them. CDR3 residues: CASSYQGAYNEQFF. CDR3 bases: TGTGCCAGCAGTTACCAGGGTGCCTACAATGAGCAGTTCTTC.

As DNA, the CDR3 is TGTGCCAGCAGTTTGTACGGGACAGTAAACACCGGGGAGCTGTTTTTT. Its translation: CASSLYGTVNTGELFF. The chain couples TRBV27 to TRBJ2-2; TRBD1 aligns across 7 bases. Germline-derived CDR1 and CDR2 are MNHEY and SMNVEV (reference sequence). The CDR3 has 16 amino acids. The V gene end was trimmed by 3 bases and the J gene end by 2 bases; junction bases not matched to a gene: 6.

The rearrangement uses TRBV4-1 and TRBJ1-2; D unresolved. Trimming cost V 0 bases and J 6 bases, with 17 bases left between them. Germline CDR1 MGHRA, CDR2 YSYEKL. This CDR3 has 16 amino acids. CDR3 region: CASSQDSQAGMDGYTF. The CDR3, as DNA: TGCGCCAGCAGCCAAGATTCGCAGGCCGGGATGGATGGCTACACCTTC.

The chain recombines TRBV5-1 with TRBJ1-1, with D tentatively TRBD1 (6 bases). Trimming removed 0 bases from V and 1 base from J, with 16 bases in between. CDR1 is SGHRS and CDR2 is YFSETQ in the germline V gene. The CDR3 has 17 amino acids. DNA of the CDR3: TGCGCCAGCAGCTTGGAGGCAGCCATGGGGGCGAACACTGAAGCTTTCTTT. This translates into CASSLEAAMGANTEAFF.

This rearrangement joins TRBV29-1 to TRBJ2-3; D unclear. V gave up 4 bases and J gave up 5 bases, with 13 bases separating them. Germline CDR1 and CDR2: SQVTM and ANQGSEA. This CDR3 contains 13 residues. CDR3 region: CSVVTYTGDTQYF. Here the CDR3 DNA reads TGCAGCGTTGTGACTTATACGGGAGATACGCAGTATTTT.

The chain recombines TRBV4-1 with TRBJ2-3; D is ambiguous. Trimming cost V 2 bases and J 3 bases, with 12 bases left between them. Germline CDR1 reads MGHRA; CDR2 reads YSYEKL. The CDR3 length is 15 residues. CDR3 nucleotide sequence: TGCGCCAGCAGCCAAACCACCCTAAGGACAGATACGCAGTATTTT. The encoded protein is CASSQTTLRTDTQYF.

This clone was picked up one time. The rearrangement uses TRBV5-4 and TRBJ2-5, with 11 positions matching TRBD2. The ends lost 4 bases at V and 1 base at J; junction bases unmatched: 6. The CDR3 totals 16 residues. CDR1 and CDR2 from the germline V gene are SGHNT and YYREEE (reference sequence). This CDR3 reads CASSPPTSGTQETQYF. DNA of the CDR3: TGTGCCAGCAGCCCCCCGACTAGCGGGACCCAAGAGACCCAGTACTTC.

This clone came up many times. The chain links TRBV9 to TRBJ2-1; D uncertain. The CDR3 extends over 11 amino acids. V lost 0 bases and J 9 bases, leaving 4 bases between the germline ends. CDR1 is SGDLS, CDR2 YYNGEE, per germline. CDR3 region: CASSVDTEQFF. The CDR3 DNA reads TGTGCCAGCAGCGTAGACACTGAGCAGTTCTTC.

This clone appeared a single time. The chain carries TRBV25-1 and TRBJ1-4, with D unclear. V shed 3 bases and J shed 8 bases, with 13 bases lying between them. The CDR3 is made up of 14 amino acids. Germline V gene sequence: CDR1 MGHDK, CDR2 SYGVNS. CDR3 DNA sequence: TGTGCCAGCAGTGATTCGGCCAGGCTCGAAAAACTGTTTTTT. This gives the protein CASSDSARLEKLFF.

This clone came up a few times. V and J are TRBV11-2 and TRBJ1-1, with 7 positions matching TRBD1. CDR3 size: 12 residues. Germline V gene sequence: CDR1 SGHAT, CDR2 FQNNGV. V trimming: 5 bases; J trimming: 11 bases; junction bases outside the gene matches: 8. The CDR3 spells CASSPGQANAFF. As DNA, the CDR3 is TGTGCCAGCAGCCCAGGACAGGCCAACGCTTTCTTT.

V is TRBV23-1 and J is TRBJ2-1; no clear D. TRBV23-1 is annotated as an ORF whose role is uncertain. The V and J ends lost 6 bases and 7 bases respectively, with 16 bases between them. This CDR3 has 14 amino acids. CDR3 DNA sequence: TGCGCCAGCAGCCCCGGTCAGGATAATAATGAGCAGTTCTTC. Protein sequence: CASSPGQDNNEQFF.

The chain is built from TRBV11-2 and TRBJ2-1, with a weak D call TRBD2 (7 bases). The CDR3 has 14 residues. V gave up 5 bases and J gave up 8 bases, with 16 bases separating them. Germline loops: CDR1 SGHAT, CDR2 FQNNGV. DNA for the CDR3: TGTGCCAGCAGCCCATGGGGGGGCCTTGATGAGCAGTTCTTC. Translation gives CASSPWGGLDEQFF.